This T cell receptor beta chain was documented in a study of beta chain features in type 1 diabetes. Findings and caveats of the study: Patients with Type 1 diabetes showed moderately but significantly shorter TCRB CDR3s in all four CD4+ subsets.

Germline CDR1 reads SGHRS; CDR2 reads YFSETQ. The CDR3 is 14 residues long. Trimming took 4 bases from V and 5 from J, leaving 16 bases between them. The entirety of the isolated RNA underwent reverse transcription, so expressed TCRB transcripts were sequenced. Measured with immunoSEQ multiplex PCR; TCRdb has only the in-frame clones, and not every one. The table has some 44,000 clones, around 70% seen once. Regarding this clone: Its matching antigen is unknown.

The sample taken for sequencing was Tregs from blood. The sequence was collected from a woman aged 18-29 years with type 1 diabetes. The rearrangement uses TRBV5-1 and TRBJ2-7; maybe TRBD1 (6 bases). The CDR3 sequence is CASSVQGSFDEQYF. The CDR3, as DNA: TGCGCCAGCAGCGTGCAGGGGTCCTTCGACGAGCAGTACTTC.